This is a list of T cell receptor beta chains from one sample in a study of T cell responses to AZD1222 COVID-19 vaccine. This table comes from immunoSEQ multiplex PCR, and its TCRdb copy is limited to in-frame clones, with some not included. The sample contains 95,000 to 150,000 clones, about 85% of which appear only once. The material sequenced was peripheral blood, taken on day 0 of AZD1222 vaccination. All receptors derive from an adult in good health. CDR3s include the opening cysteine and the closing phenylalanine or tryptophan. Fields, in order: V gene, clone size, D gene, J gene, CDR3 protein, CDR3 DNA. D genes are given only for firm matches. Clone size is not always given. Where it is, it says once, few, many or a class for expanded clones.

v_gene: TRBV30
abundance: .
d_gene: TRBD1
j_gene: TRBJ1-1
CDR3aa: CAWRMQGGMNTEAFF
CDR3nt: TGTGCCTGGAGAATGCAGGGGGGGATGAACACTGAAGCTTTCTTT

v_gene: TRBV19
abundance: .
d_gene: .
j_gene: TRBJ1-4
CDR3aa: CASSIGQNNEKLFF
CDR3nt: TGTGCCAGTAGTATCGGTCAGAATAATGAAAAACTGTTTTTT

v_gene: TRBV14
abundance: few
d_gene: .
j_gene: TRBJ1-6
CDR3aa: CASSDVFGGPNSPLHF
CDR3nt: TGTGCCAGCAGTGACGTGTTCGGGGGGCCTAATTCACCCCTCCACTTT

v_gene: TRBV19
abundance: .
d_gene: .
j_gene: TRBJ2-7
CDR3aa: CARGGPKGGSSYEQYF
CDR3nt: TGTGCCAGGGGGGGGCCCAAGGGAGGGTCTTCCTACGAGCAGTACTTC

v_gene: TRBV6-6
abundance: .
d_gene: .
j_gene: TRBJ1-2
CDR3aa: CASSAGLNYGYTF
CDR3nt: TGTGCCAGCAGTGCGGGCCTGAACTATGGCTACACCTTC

v_gene: TRBV9
abundance: .
d_gene: .
j_gene: TRBJ2-1
CDR3aa: CASSVAGSNEQFF
CDR3nt: TGTGCCAGCAGCGTCGCAGGGTCGAATGAGCAGTTCTTC

v_gene: TRBV7-2
abundance: .
d_gene: .
j_gene: TRBJ1-6
CDR3aa: CASSLVGGDNSPLHF
CDR3nt: TGTGCCAGCAGCTTAGTTGGGGGGGATAATTCACCCCTCCACTTT

v_gene: TRBV28
abundance: .
d_gene: TRBD2
j_gene: TRBJ2-7
CDR3aa: CASSGIAGSSLTYEQYF
CDR3nt: TGTGCCAGCAGTGGGATAGCGGGATCGTCGCTAACCTACGAGCAGTACTTC

v_gene: TRBV30
abundance: .
d_gene: TRBD1
j_gene: TRBJ1-6
CDR3aa: CAWGTGSYNSPLHF
CDR3nt: TGTGCCTGGGGGACAGGGTCCTATAATTCACCCCTCCACTTT

v_gene: TRBV5-1
abundance: .
d_gene: TRBD2
j_gene: TRBJ2-3
CDR3aa: CASSVSGISTDTQYF
CDR3nt: TGCGCCAGCAGCGTTAGCGGGATTAGCACAGATACGCAGTATTTT

v_gene: TRBV13
abundance: .
d_gene: .
j_gene: TRBJ1-3
CDR3aa: CASSLQSSGNTIYF
CDR3nt: TGTGCCAGCAGCCTACAGAGCTCTGGAAACACCATATATTTT

v_gene: TRBV30
abundance: .
d_gene: .
j_gene: TRBJ2-5
CDR3aa: CAWSGGDGETQYF
CDR3nt: TGTGCCTGGAGTGGGGGAGACGGAGAGACCCAGTACTTC

v_gene: TRBV19
abundance: .
d_gene: TRBD1
j_gene: TRBJ1-2
CDR3aa: CASRETGKESGGYTF
CDR3nt: TGTGCCAGTAGGGAGACAGGGAAGGAAAGTGGTGGCTACACCTTC

v_gene: TRBV7-8
abundance: many
d_gene: TRBD2
j_gene: TRBJ2-3
CDR3aa: CASSPLAGRGTDTQYF
CDR3nt: TGTGCCAGCAGCCCATTAGCGGGTCGAGGGACAGATACGCAGTATTTT

v_gene: TRBV19
abundance: .
d_gene: TRBD1
j_gene: TRBJ2-7
CDR3aa: CASSIRIGTGAYF
CDR3nt: TGTGCCAGTAGTATCCGGATCGGGACAGGGGCGTACTTC

v_gene: TRBV11-3
abundance: .
d_gene: .
j_gene: TRBJ2-3
CDR3aa: CASSLGGGAPDTQYF
CDR3nt: TGTGCCAGCAGCTTAGGCGGGGGCGCGCCAGATACGCAGTATTTT

v_gene: TRBV18
abundance: .
d_gene: .
j_gene: TRBJ1-1
CDR3aa: CASSQGERTEAFF
CDR3nt: TGTGCCAGCTCACAGGGGGAGCGCACTGAAGCTTTCTTT

v_gene: TRBV27
abundance: .
d_gene: .
j_gene: TRBJ2-3
CDR3aa: CATREVTDTQYF
CDR3nt: TGTGCCACCAGGGAAGTCACAGATACGCAGTATTTT

v_gene: TRBV7-8
abundance: .
d_gene: .
j_gene: TRBJ1-6
CDR3aa: CASSSRHPNNSPLHF
CDR3nt: TGTGCCAGCAGCTCTCGACATCCCAATAATTCACCCCTCCACTTT

v_gene: TRBV30
abundance: .
d_gene: .
j_gene: TRBJ1-2
CDR3aa: CAWSDGYGYTF
CDR3nt: TGTGCCTGGAGTGATGGTTATGGCTACACCTTC

v_gene: TRBV19
abundance: few
d_gene: .
j_gene: TRBJ1-4
CDR3aa: CASSFSVNGEKLFF
CDR3nt: TGTGCCAGTAGCTTTTCAGTTAATGGTGAAAAACTGTTTTTT

v_gene: TRBV2
abundance: .
d_gene: TRBD2
j_gene: TRBJ2-2
CDR3aa: CASSETSGPTGELFF
CDR3nt: TGTGCCAGCAGTGAGACTAGCGGGCCCACCGGGGAGCTGTTTTTT